This T cell receptor beta chain was retrieved from a study of cytomegalovirus exposure and HLA in healthy donors. PCR was performed using 60 Vbeta and 13 Jbeta primers. Generated by immunoSEQ multiplex PCR, the TCRdb table keeps only in-frame clones and is missing some. The sample has 150,000 to 200,000 clones; approximately 82% are singletons. This receptor was obtained from a man over 45 in good health and CMV-seropositive. The sample was PBMCs.

In DNA, the CDR3 is TGTGCCAGTAGTATGACAGCCTACGAGCAGTACTTC. Translated, it gives CASSMTAYEQYF. J is TRBJ2-7 and V is TRBV19; tentatively, D is TRBD1 (5 bases). The CDR3 sequence is 12 residues long. V lost 3 bases and J 2 bases, leaving 5 bases between the germline ends. Germline values: CDR1 LNHDA, CDR2 SQIVND (reference sequence). Using reference TRBV19 and TRBJ2-7 for the parts outside the CDR3, the full variable domain is DGGITQSPKYLFRKEGQNVTLSCEQNLNHDAMYWYRQDPGQGLRLIYYSQIVNDFQKGDIAEGYSVSREKKESFPLTVTSAQKNPTAFYLCASSMTAYEQYFGPGTRLTVT.